The clone carrying this T cell receptor beta chain was counted many times. Its target is not known. The data belong to a study of molecular identifiers for immune sequencing clone quantification. Between roughly 18,000 and 1,100,000 sorted cells, with 10%, 30% or 50% RNA, yielded naive CD8 libraries. Germline CDR1 SQVTM, CDR2 ANQGSEA. This CDR3 has 13 residues. The V end lost 4 bases, the J end lost 2 bases, and 12 bases lay between the germline ends. Bulk libraries came from a prior protocol with listed TCR primers. TCRdb processed the PCR reads anew with MiXCR; each CDR3 protein has one entry. The table lists about 23,000 distinct CDR3 sequences, approximately 17% of them singletons, with more than 0.75% in the top ten. Broader study findings: The study reportedly detected spiked Jurkat TCR RNA from one cell among 990,000 or so naive cells.

This clonotype originated in a human donor in good health. Some libraries in this study had Jurkat cell RNA spiked in. The material sequenced was naive CD8+ T cells from blood, with Jurkat cell RNA spiked in. Described subset: FACS-sorted CD8+CD4-CCR7+CD45RA+ naive T cells. The chain combines TRBV29-1 with TRBJ2-7; D is perhaps TRBD1 (5 bases). The CDR3 bases are TGCAGCGTTGCTGACAGCGAGACCTACGAGCAGTACTTC. This codes for CSVADSETYEQYF.